This T cell receptor beta chain was identified in a study of human T cells and chemical hapten exposure. A few counts support this clonotype. This CDR3 is 12 amino acids long. Per the germline V gene, CDR1 is WSHSY and CDR2 is SAAADI. Trimming removed 9 bases from V and 3 bases from J; junction bases left unmatched: 2. Specified time point: healthy volunteer bleed at 2 weeks. Whole blood, unfractionated, served as the material for total RNA extraction. TCRdb re-analysed the RACE reads in MiXCR, keeping a single row per CDR3 protein. The table lists more than 70,000 distinct CDR3 sequences, just under 9% of them singletons, with approximately 2.8% in the top ten.

Sequencing was performed on whole blood. This sequence originates from a female donor in good health. Some clones in this sample may be carry-over from other donors' samples. This rearrangement joins TRBV10-2 to TRBJ2-1; TRBD1 agrees at 7 bases. The CDR3 nucleotides are TGCGCCAGTCGGGACAGCTACAATGAGCAGTTCTTC. Translated: CASRDSYNEQFF.